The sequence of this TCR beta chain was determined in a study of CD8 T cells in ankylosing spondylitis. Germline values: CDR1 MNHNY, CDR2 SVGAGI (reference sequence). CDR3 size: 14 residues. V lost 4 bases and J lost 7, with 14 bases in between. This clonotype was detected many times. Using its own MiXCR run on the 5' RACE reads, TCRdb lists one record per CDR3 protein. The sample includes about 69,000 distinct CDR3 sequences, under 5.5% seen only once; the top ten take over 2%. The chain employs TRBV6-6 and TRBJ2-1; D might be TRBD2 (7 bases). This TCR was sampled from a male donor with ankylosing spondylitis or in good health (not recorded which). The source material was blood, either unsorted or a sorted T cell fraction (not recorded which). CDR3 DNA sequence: TGTGCCAGCAGTTGGGGGGGCCTAGGAAATGAGCAGTTCTTC. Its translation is CASSWGGLGNEQFF.